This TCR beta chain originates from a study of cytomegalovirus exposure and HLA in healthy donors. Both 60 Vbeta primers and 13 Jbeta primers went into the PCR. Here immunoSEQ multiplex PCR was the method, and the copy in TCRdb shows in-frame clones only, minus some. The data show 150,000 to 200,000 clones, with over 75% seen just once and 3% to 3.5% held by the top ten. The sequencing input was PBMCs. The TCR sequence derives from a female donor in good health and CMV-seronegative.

CDR3 bases: TGCGCCAGCAGCCAAGTTGCAAGAGCTCCCTATGGCTACACCTTC. Amino acid sequence: CASSQVARAPYGYTF. The rearrangement links TRBV4-3 to TRBJ1-2, with D hard to call. The V gene lost 1 base and the J gene lost 4 bases, with 13 bases spanning the gap. This CDR3 is 15 amino acids long. The germline gives CDR1 LGHNA, CDR2 YSLEER.